The present TCR beta chain was sequenced within a study of T cells in Graves' hyperthyroidism and ophthalmopathy. Patients aged 18 to 65 had newly diagnosed hyperthyroidism of under 2 months' duration. Diagnosis relied on clinical symptoms, serum thyroxine and TRAb, thyroid ultrasound and orbital computed tomography. Concerning this clonotype: What it binds is not known.

The study, taken as a whole, reports: Most expanded thyroid clonotypes above 0.001 also appeared in blood.

RNA transcripts were the template for amplifying TCR beta CDR3 regions. A set of HTBI primers served as the primers for a first-round RT-PCR of the TCR CDR3. From the multiplex PCR reads, TCRdb called clonotypes with MiXCR, one entry per CDR3 protein. The sample records about 760,000 distinct CDR3 sequences, 30% to 40% being singletons. The clonotype originates from a woman aged 40 to 50 with Graves' hyperthyroidism. Input material: blood.

The CDR3 DNA reads TGTGCCAGCACAAGGAAGAGATTAACAGGGACTGAAGCTTTCTTT. The encoded protein is CASTRKRLTGTEAFF. This chain joins TRBV7-3 and TRBJ1-1; possible D gene TRBD1, 6 bases. The CDR3 has 15 residues. V was pared by 7 bases and J by 5 bases, with 20 bases between. The germline V gene encodes CDR1 SGHTA and CDR2 FQGTGA.